This T cell receptor (beta chain) was captured by sequencing in a study of T cell changes during pregnancy in multiple sclerosis (dated by TCRdb to about 2019). For context, the study as a whole: The study examined how the T cell repertoire changed over the course of pregnancy in women with multiple sclerosis.

The library was made by the immunoSEQ multiplex PCR assay. The table comes from immuneACCESS by way of TCRdb, which keeps in-frame sequences with V and J called. Part of the clones is missing from these tables; in studies checked, under half for an unresolved V gene and the rest for unknown reasons. The sample table holds 60,000 to 75,000 clones, of which about 90% were seen once. In total, the top ten clones hold around 1.5% of the sample. As for this clone: Its antigen is not yet known. No base qualities exist here, and no much larger clone lies one base off it.

V lost 4 bases and J lost 8 bases; the stretch between them is 12 bases long. Based on the germline V gene, the CDR1 and CDR2 sequences are SNHLY and FYNNEI. The CDR3 contains 13 residues, cysteine and phenylalanine counted. Only the CDR3 portion is preserved as DNA: 39 bases, with reading frame beginning at the first base. The clonotype was recovered from a female donor in good health, enrolled as a control in a pregnancy study. The rearrangement combines TRBV2 with TRBJ2-1; TRBD1 could be the D gene, as 6 bases match. The sequencing used peripheral blood, collected in the second trimester of pregnancy. The nucleotides read TGTGCCAGCAGTGTAGCAGGGGTTTATGAGCAGTTCTTC. The encoded protein is CASSVAGVYEQFF. Full variable domain (CDR3 extended with the reference TRBV2 and TRBJ2-1 proteins): EPEVTQTPSHQVTQMGQEVILRCVPISNHLYFYWYRQILGQKVEFLVSFYNNEISEKSEIFDDQFSVERPDGSNFTLKIRSTKLEDSAMYFCASSVAGVYEQFFGPGTRLTVL.